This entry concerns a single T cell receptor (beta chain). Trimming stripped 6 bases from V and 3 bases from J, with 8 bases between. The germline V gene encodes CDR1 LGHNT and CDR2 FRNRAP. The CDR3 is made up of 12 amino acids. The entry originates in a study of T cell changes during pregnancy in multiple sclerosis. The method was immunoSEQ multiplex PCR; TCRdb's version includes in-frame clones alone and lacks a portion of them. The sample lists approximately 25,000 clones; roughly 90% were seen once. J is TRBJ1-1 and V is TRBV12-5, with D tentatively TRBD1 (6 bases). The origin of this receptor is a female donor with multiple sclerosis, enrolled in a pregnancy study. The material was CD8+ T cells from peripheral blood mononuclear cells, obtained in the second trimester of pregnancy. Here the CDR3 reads CASGQGYTEAFF. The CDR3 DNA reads TGTGCTAGTGGCCAGGGGTACACTGAAGCTTTCTTT.